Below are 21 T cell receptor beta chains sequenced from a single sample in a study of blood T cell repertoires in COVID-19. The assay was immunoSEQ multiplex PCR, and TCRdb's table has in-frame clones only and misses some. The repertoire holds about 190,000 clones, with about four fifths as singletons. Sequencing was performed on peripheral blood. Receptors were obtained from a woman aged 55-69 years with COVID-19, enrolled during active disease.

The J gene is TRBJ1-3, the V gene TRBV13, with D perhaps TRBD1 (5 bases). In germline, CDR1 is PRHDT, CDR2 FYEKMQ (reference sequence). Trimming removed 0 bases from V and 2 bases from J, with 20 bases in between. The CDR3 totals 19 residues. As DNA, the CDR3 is TGTGCCAGCAGCTTAGGTGGGACCGGGGGGAATTGGCCTGGAAACACCATATATTTT. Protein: CASSLGGTGGNWPGNTIYF. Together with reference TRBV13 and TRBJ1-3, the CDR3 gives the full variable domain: AAGVIQSPRHLIKEKRETATLKCYPIPRHDTVYWYQQGPGQDPQFLISFYEKMQSDKGSIPDRFSAQQFSDYHSELNMSSLELGDSALYFCASSLGGTGGNWPGNTIYFGEGSWLTVV.

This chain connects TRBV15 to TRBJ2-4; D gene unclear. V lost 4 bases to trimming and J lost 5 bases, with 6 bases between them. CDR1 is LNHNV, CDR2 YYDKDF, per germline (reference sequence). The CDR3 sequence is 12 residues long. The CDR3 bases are TGTGCCACCAGCACACAACAAAACATTCAGTACTTC. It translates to CATSTQQNIQYF.

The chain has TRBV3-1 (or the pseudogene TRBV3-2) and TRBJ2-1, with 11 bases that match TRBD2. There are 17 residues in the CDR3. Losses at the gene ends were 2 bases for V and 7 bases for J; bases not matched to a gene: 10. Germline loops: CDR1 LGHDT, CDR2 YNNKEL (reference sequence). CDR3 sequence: CASSQRLGTSGINEQFF. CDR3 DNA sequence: TGTGCCAGCAGCCAACGACTCGGGACTAGCGGAATTAATGAGCAGTTCTTC.

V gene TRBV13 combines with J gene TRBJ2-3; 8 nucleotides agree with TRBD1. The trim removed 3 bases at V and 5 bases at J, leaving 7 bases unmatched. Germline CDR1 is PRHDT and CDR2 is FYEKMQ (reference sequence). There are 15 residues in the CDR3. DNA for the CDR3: TGTGCCAGCAGCTTGACAGGGGAACTAGTAGATACGCAGTATTTT. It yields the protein CASSLTGELVDTQYF.

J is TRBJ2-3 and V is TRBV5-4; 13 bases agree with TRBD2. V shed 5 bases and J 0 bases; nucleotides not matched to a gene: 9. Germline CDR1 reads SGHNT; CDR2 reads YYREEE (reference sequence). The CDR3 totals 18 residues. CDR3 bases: TGTGCCAGCAGTCTAGGACTAGCGGGGGATACTAGCACAGATACGCAGTATTTT. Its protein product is CASSLGLAGDTSTDTQYF. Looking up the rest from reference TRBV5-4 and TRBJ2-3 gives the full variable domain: ETGVTQSPTHLIKTRGQQVTLRCSSQSGHNTVSWYQQALGQGPQFIFQYYREEENGRGNFPPRFSGLQFPNYSSELNVNALELDDSALYLCASSLGLAGDTSTDTQYFGPGTRLTVL.

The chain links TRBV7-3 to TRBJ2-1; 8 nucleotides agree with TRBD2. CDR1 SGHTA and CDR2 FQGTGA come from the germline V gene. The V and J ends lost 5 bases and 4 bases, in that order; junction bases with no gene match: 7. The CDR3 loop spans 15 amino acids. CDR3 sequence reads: CASSPRGGRYNEQFF. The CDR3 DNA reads TGTGCCAGCAGCCCACGGGGGGGTCGATACAATGAGCAGTTCTTC. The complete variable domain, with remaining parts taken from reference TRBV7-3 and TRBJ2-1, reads GAGVSQTPSNKVTEKGKYVELRCDPISGHTALYWYRQSLGQGPEFLIYFQGTGAADDSGLPNDRFFAVRPEGSVSTLKIQRTERGDSAVYLCASSPRGGRYNEQFFGPGTRLTVL.

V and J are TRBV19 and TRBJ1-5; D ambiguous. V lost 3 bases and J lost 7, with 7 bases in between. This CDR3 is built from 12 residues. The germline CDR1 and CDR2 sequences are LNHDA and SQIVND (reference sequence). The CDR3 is CASSISEQPQHF. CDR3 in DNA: TGTGCCAGTAGTATCTCGGAGCAGCCCCAGCATTTT.

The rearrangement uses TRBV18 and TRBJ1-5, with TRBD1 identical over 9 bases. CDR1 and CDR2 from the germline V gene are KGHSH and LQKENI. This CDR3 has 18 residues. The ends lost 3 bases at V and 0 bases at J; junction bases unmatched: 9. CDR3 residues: CASSPTGQGTFSNQPQHF. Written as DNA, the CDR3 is TGTGCCAGCTCACCTACGGGACAGGGAACATTTAGCAATCAGCCCCAGCATTTT. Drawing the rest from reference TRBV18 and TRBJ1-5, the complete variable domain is NAGVMQNPRHLVRRRGQEARLRCSPMKGHSHVYWYRQLPEEGLKFMVYLQKENIIDESGMPKERFSAEFPKEGPSILRIQQVVRGDSAAYFCASSPTGQGTFSNQPQHFGDGTRLSIL.

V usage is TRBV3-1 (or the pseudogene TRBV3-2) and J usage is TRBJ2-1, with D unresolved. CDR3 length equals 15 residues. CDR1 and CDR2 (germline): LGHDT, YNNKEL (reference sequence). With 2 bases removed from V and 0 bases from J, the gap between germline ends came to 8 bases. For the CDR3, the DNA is TGTGCCAGCAGCCAAACACCTAGCTCCTACAATGAGCAGTTCTTC. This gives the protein CASSQTPSSYNEQFF.

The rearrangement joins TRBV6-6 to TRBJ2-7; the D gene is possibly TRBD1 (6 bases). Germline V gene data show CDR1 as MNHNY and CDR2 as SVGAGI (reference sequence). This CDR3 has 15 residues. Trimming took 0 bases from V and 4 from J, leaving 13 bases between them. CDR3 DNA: TGTGCCAGCAGTTACTCGGATTACCAGGGGTACGAGCAGTACGTC. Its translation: CASSYSDYQGYEQYV.

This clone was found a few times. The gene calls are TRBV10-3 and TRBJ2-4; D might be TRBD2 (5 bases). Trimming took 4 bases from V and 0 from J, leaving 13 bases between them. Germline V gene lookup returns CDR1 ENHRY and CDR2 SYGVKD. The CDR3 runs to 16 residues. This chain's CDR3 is CAISVSAGVAKNIQYF. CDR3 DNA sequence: TGTGCCATCAGTGTATCTGCGGGTGTAGCCAAAAACATTCAGTACTTC.

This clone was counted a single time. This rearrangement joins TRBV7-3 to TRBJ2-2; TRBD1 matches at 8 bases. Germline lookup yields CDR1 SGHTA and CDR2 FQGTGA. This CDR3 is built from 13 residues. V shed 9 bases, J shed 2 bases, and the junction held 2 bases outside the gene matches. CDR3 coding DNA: TGTGCCAGAACAGGGGGTAACACCGGGGAGCTGTTTTTT. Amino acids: CARTGGNTGELFF. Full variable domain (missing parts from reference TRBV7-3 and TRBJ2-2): GAGVSQTPSNKVTEKGKYVELRCDPISGHTALYWYRQSLGQGPEFLIYFQGTGAADDSGLPNDRFFAVRPEGSVSTLKIQRTERGDSAVYLCARTGGNTGELFFGEGSRLTVL.

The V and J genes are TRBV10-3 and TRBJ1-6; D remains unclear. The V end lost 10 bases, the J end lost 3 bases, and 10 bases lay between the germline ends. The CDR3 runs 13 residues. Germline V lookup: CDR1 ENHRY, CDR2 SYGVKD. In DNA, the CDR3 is TGTGCCACCGGCGGGAGCTATAATTCACCCCTCCACTTT. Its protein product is CATGGSYNSPLHF.

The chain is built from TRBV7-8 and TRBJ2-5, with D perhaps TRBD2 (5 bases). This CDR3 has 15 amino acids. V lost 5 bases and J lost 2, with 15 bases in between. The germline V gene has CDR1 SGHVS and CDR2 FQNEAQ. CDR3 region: CASSKRVAGQETQYF. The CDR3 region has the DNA TGTGCCAGCAGCAAGAGGGTAGCTGGTCAAGAGACCCAGTACTTC.

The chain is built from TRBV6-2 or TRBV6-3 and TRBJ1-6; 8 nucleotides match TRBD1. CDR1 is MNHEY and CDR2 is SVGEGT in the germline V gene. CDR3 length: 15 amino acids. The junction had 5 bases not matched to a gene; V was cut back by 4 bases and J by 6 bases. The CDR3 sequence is CASSLRTGINSPLHF. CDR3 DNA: TGTGCCAGCAGTTTGCGGACAGGGATTAATTCACCCCTCCACTTT.

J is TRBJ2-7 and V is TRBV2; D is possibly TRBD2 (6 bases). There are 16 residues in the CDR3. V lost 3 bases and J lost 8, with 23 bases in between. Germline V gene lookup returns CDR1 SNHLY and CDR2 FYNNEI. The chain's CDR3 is CASSDTDTGAHQQQYF. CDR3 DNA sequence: TGTGCCAGCAGTGACACCGATACGGGAGCGCATCAGCAGCAGTACTTC. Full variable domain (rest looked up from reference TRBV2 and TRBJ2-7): EPEVTQTPSHQVTQMGQEVILRCVPISNHLYFYWYRQILGQKVEFLVSFYNNEISEKSEIFDDQFSVERPDGSNFTLKIRSTKLEDSAMYFCASSDTDTGAHQQQYFGPGTRLTVT.

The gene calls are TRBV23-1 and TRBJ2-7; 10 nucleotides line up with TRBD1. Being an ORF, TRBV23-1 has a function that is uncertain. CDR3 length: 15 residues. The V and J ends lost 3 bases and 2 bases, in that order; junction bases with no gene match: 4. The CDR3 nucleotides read TGCGCCAGCAGTCATAGGGACAGGGGTACCTACGAGCAGTACGTC. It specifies CASSHRDRGTYEQYV.

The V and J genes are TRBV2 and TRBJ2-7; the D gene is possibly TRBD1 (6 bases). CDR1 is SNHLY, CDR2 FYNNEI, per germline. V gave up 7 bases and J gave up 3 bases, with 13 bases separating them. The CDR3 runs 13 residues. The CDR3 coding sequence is TGTGCCAGCACTACCCCGGACAGCTACGAGCAGTACTTC. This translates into CASTTPDSYEQYF.

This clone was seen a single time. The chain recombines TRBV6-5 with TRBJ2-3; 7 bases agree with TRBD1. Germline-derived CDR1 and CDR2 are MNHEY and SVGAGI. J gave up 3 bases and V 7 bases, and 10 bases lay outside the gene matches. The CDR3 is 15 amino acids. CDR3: CASTHRGIGTDTQYF. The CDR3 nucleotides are TGTGCCAGCACACACAGGGGAATTGGAACAGATACGCAGTATTTT.

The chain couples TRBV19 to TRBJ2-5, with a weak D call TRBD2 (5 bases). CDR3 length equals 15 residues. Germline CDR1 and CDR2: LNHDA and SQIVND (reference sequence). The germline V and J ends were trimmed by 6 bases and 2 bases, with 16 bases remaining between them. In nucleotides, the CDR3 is TGTGCCAGTAGCCCCCTGCGGGCCCTTCAAGAGACCCAGTACTTC. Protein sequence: CASSPLRALQETQYF.

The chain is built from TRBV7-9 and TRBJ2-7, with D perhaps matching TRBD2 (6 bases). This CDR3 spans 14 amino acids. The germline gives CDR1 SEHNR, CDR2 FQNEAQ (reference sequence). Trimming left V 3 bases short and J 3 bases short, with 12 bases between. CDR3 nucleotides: TGTGCCAGCAGCTTCGGGACTCCAGGCTACGAGCAGTACTTC. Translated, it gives CASSFGTPGYEQYF.